This entry features one T cell receptor beta chain sequence. In the authors' methods: Cell counts per sample came from amplifying reference gene primers. Generated by immunoSEQ multiplex PCR, the TCRdb table keeps only in-frame clones and is missing some. The DNA gave D and trimming, while V, J and clone size come from that table. The sample records hundreds of thousands of clones, around 85% being singletons. Enrolled through a virtual design, the participants were between about 18 and 89 years of age and came from around 25 US areas. V trimming: 0 bases; J trimming: 8 bases; junction bases outside the gene matches: 2. CDR3 length: 15 amino acids. CDR1 SGHRS and CDR2 YFSETQ come from the germline V gene. This sample is part of a study of blood T cell repertoires in COVID-19. Looking at the study overall: Material from acute and convalescent COVID-19 was sourced from the United States, Italy and Spain.

The origin of this receptor is a woman aged 45-59 years with acute COVID-19. The chain uses TRBV5-1 and TRBJ1-4; 12 positions match TRBD1. Material: PBMCs or T cells enriched from blood (not recorded which). CDR3 nucleotides: TGCGCCAGCAGCTTGGCCGGGACAGGGGGCGAAAAACTGTTTTTT. This translates into CASSLAGTGGEKLFF.